This entry is about one T cell receptor beta chain. This entry belongs to a study of blood T cell repertoires in COVID-19. Overall study: Donors in the United States, Italy and Spain gave samples during acute or convalescent COVID-19. T cells, B-cell-depleted T cells, or PBMCs supplied cDNA or gDNA.

Source study methods: Amplification of reference gene primers provided the estimated nucleated cell counts. Assay used: immunoSEQ multiplex PCR; TCRdb lists only in-frame clones, some missing. D and trimming come from the DNA, and the V and J calls and clone size come from that table. The table lists about 100,000 clones, almost 80% of them singletons, with less than 35% in the top ten. The source material was peripheral blood. The origin of this receptor is a man aged 70 or older with active or convalescent COVID-19.

In DNA, the CDR3 is TGTGCCAGCAGCTTTGAGGGCCCCAACTATGGCTACACCTTC. It yields the protein CASSFEGPNYGYTF. The chain has TRBV5-6 and TRBJ1-2; D gene uncertain. This CDR3 is built from 14 residues. Per germline, CDR1 SGHDT and CDR2 YYEEEE. V dropped 2 bases and J dropped 2 bases, with 10 bases sitting between them. Drawing the rest from reference TRBV5-6 and TRBJ1-2, the complete variable domain is DAGVTQSPTHLIKTRGQQVTLRCSPKSGHDTVSWYQQALGQGPQFIFQYYEEEERQRGNFPDRFSGHQFPNYSSELNVNALLLGDSALYLCASSFEGPNYGYTFGSGTRLTVV.